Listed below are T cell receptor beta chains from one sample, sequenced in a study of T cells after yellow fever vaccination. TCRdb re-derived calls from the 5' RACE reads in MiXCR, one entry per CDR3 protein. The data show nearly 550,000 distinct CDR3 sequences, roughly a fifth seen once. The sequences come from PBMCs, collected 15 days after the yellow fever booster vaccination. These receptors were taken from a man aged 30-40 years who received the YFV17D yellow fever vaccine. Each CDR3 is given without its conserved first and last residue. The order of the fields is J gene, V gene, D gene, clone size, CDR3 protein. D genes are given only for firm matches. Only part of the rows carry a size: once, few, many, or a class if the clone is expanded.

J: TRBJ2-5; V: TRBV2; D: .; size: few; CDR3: ASRGQSQETQY
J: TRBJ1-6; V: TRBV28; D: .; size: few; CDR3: ASSSNFLTGDSPLH
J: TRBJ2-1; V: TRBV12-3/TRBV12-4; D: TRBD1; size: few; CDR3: ASSFPGQGGNEQF
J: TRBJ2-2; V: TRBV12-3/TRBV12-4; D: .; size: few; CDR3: ASSIILGDRGELF
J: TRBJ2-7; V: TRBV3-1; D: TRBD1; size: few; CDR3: ASSHIGTGILEQY
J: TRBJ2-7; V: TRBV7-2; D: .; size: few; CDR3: ASSPRSPSYEQY
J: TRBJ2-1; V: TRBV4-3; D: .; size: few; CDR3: ASSQSGTSSYNEQF
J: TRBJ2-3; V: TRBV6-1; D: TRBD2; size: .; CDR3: ASRSLSGSGTDTQY
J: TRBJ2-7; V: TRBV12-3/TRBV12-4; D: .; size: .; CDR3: ASSPRGGADEQY
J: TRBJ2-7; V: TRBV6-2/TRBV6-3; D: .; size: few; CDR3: ASSFIPYEQY
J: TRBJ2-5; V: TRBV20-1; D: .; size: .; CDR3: SAREGNLQETQY
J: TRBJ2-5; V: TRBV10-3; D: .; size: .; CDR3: AISSLEGSETQY
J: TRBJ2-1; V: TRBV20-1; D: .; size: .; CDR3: SAKWGEISSYNEQF
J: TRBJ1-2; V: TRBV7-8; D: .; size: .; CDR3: ASSLGVGGPRGDYGYT
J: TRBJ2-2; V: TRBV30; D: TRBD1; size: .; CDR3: AFGQGETTGELF
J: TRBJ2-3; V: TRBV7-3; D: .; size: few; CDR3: ASSLDEKQY
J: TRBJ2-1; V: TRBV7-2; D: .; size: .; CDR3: ASSLKVEHEQF
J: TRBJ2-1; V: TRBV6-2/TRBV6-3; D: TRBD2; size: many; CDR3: ASSLRLAAQPMSSYNEQF
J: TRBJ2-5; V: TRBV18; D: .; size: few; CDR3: ASSPQTDGETQY
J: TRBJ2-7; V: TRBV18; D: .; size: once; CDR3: ASSLFLGDYEQY
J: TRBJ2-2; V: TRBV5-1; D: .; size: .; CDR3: ASSLAARGDTGELF
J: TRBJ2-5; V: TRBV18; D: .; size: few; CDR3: ASSRGLEETQY
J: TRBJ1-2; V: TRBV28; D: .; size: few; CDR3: ASASAKGSYT
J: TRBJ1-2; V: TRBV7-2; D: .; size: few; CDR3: ASSLGHGPGYT
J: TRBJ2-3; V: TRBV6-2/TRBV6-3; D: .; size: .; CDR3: ASSPPPHPDTQY
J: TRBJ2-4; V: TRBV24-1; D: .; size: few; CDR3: ATSATGWDIQY
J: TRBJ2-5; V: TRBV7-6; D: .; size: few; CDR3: ASSPQPPQETQY
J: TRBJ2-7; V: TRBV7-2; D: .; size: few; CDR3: ASTPLGGVEQY
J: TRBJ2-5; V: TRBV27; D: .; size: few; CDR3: ASSSHGGRGETQY
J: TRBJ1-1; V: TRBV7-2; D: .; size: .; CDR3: ASSLASGGRTEAF
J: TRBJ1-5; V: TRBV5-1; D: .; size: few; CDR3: ASSLLNRVGNQPQH
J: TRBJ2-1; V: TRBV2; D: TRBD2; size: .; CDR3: ASSGGGRVSYNEQF
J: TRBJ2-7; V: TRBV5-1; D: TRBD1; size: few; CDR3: ASRDSGQVDEQY
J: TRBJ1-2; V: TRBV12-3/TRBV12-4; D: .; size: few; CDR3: ASPRYT
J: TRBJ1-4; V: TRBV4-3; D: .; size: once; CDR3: ASSQGHFATNEKLF
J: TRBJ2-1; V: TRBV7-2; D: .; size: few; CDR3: ASSFEGERYNEQF
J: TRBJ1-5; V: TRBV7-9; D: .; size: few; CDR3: ASSSDRFNQPQH
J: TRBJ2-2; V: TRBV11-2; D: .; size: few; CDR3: ASSTTNPSVANTGELF
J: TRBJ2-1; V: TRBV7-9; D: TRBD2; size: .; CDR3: ASSFWGLADSYNEQF
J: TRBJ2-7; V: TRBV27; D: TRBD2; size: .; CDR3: ASNVGGAASYEQY
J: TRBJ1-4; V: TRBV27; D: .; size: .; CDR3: ASSFRLNEKLF
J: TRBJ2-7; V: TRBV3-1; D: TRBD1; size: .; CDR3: ASSQPGTGVAEQY
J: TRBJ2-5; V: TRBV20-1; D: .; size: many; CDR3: SARDSRRGETQY
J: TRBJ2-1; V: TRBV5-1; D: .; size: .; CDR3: ASSATTTGDEQF
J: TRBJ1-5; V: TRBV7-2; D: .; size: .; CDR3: ASSLANPGRGQPQH
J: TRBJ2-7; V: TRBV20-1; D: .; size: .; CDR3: SARVTPSTYEQY
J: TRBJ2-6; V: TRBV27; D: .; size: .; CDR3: ATKRYSGHVLT
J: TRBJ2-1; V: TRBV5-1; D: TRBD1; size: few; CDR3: ASSMTGGGEQF
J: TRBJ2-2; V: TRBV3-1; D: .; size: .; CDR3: AGGNTGELF